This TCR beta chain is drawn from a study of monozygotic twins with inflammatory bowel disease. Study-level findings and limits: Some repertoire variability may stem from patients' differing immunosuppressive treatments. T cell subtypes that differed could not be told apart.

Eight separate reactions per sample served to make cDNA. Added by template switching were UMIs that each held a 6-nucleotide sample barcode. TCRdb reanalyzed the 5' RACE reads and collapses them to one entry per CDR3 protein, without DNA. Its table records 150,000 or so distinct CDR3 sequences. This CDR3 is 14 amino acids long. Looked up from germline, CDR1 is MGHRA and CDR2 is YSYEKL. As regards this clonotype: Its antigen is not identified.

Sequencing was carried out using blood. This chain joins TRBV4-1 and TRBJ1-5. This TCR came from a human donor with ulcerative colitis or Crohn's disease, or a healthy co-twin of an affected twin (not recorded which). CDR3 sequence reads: CASSLRWGNQPQHF.